This record concerns one TCR beta chain sequence. The CDR3 totals 16 residues. Germline-derived CDR1 and CDR2 are SGDLS and YYNGEE. V was cut by 2 bases and J by 0 bases, with 12 bases left in between. This table comes from immunoSEQ multiplex PCR, and its TCRdb copy is limited to in-frame clones, with some not included. The table shows over 2 million clones, with roughly 92% occurring only once. The sample belongs to a study of shared clonotypes between healthy human individuals. The origin of this receptor is a man between 18 and 29 years old in good health. Some clones in this sample may be carry-over from other donors' samples. The sequenced sample consisted of naive CD4+ T cells from PBMCs. Subset denoted: CD45RA+ positively selected. The chain carries TRBV9 and TRBJ2-1, with D possibly TRBD1 on 5 matching bases. The CDR3 coding sequence is TGTGCCAGCAGCGTTACAGGCTCGAGCTCCTACAATGAGCAGTTCTTC. The encoded protein is CASSVTGSSSYNEQFF.